The clone carrying this T cell receptor beta chain has at least ten counts. Its target is unknown. The DNA ends 3 residues before the CDR3 does, and the rest of the CDR3 is filled in from the germline J gene. The germline V gene encodes CDR1 DFQATT and CDR2 SNEGSKA (reference sequence). This CDR3 region has 16 residues. J was trimmed by 7 bases and V by 0 bases; bases with no gene match: 10. The data were obtained in a study of T cell clonality in common variable immunodeficiency. General study results and limits: Fewer TCRbeta clones were shared among CVID subjects than controls. TCRbeta clonality was increased in CVID versus healthy controls.

Profiled with immunoSEQ multiplex PCR; TCRdb holds only in-frame clones, not every one. The data show approximately 75,000 clones, with none appearing a single time. Most patients and controls had Caucasian heritage. The TCR comes from a person between 18 and 69 years old in good health. The J gene is TRBJ2-1, the V gene TRBV20-1; the match to TRBD2 covers 9 bases. Sequenced material: peripheral blood mononuclear cells. CDR3 DNA, as far as it was read: TGCAGTGCTAGAGAATCGGTAGCGGGAGAGGGAAATGAG. It translates to CSARESVAGEGNE. The complete CDR3 sequence is CSARESVAGEGNEQFF.